This TCR beta chain was obtained from a study of T cell responses to AZD1222 COVID-19 vaccine. Turning to the study itself: Both about-4-week and about-12-week second-dose recipients were combined. Whole-study findings and limits: There were repertoire samples only from the period after the peak T cell response. The sample set comprised mostly white British donors with more females, and clonal diversity was possibly underestimated. Rises in breadth and depth of Spike-specific TCRs came after two AZD1222 doses.

With regard to this clone: What it binds is unknown.

Using immunoSEQ multiplex PCR, the repertoire was profiled, and TCRdb retains in-frame clones only, with some absent. The table has over 110,000 clones, about 92% seen once; the top ten hold about 3%. The origin of this receptor is an adult in good health. Sequencing was performed on peripheral blood, taken on day 0 of AZD1222 vaccination.

The CDR3: CASSLAVGAAFEQYF. DNA for the CDR3: TGTGCCAGCAGCTTGGCCGTCGGGGCCGCCTTCGAGCAGTACTTC. The genes are TRBV5-6 and TRBJ2-7; perhaps D is TRBD1 or TRBD2 (5 bases each). CDR1 and CDR2 (germline): SGHDT, YYEEEE. This CDR3 is 15 amino acids long. Deletions cut 0 bases from V and 6 bases from J, with 16 bases between.